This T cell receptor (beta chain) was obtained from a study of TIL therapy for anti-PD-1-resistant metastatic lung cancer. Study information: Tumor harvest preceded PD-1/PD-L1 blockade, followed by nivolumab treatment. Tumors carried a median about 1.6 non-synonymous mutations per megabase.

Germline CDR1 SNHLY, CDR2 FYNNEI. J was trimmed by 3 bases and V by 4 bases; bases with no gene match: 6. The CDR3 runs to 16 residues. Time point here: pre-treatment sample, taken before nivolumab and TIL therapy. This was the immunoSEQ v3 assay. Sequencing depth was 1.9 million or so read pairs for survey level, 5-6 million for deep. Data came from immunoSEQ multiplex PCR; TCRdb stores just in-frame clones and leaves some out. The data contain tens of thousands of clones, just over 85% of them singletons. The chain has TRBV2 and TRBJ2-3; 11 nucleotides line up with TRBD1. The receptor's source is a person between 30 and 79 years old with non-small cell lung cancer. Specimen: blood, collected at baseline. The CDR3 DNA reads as TGTGCCAGCAGTGTGTTCGGACAGGGGGCTACAGATACGCAGTATTTT. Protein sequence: CASSVFGQGATDTQYF.